A selection of T cell receptor beta chains follows, all from one sample in a study of T cell changes during pregnancy in multiple sclerosis. Generated by immunoSEQ multiplex PCR, the TCRdb table keeps only in-frame clones and is missing some. The sample lists over 35,000 clones, approximately 90% occurring once. Sequences were derived from CD4+ T cells from peripheral blood mononuclear cells, sampled after pregnancy. The receptors were gathered from a female donor with multiple sclerosis, enrolled in a pregnancy study. CDR3s include the opening cysteine and the closing phenylalanine or tryptophan. The D gene is left open where the match is weak. Only some rows state a clone size, as once, few, many or a class for expanded clones.

D,V,J,size,CDR3,DNA
NA,TRBV5-1,TRBJ1-3,NA,CASSLLGASSGNTIYF,TGCGCCAGCAGCTTGTTAGGGGCGAGCTCTGGAAACACCATATATTTT
NA,TRBV5-1,TRBJ2-1,NA,CASSLGTYNEQFF,TGCGCCAGCAGCTTGGGGACTTACAATGAGCAGTTCTTC
TRBD1,TRBV5-1,TRBJ1-3,NA,CASSLAWTGGSGNTIYF,TGCGCCAGCAGCTTGGCGTGGACAGGGGGCTCTGGAAACACCATATATTTT
TRBD2,TRBV19,TRBJ2-1,NA,CASSPWTSGGGNEQFF,TGTGCCAGTAGTCCTTGGACTAGCGGGGGTGGCAATGAGCAGTTCTTC
TRBD1,TRBV11-2,TRBJ1-2,few,CASSWDRGYGYTF,TGTGCCAGCAGCTGGGACAGGGGGTATGGCTACACCTTC
NA,TRBV9,TRBJ2-1,NA,CASSVLGAYNEQFF,TGTGCCAGCAGCGTACTAGGCGCGTACAATGAGCAGTTCTTC
NA,TRBV9,TRBJ2-1,NA,CASSPGGSPYNEQFF,TGTGCCAGCAGCCCCGGGGGATCTCCCTACAATGAGCAGTTCTTC
TRBD2,TRBV10-3,TRBJ2-3,NA,CAISPSTSGGSLQSTDTQYF,TGTGCCATCAGTCCATCGACTAGCGGGGGGTCCTTACAAAGCACAGATACGCAGTATTTT
NA,TRBV6-1,TRBJ2-2,NA,CAADRRRGTGELFF,TGTGCCGCCGATCGTCGACGCGGCACCGGGGAGCTGTTTTTT
NA,TRBV9,TRBJ2-3,NA,CASSVDFTDTQYF,TGTGCCAGCAGCGTAGACTTCACAGATACGCAGTATTTT
NA,TRBV2,TRBJ1-3,NA,CASVSGSGNTIYF,TGTGCCAGCGTGTCGGGTTCTGGAAACACCATATATTTT
TRBD2,TRBV2,TRBJ2-1,NA,CASSGQAGTPYNEQFF,TGTGCCAGCAGTGGACAAGCGGGGACGCCGTACAATGAGCAGTTCTTC
NA,TRBV4-3,TRBJ1-2,NA,CASSRTTSNYGYTF,TGCGCCAGCAGCCGGACTACCTCTAACTATGGCTACACCTTC
TRBD2,TRBV15,TRBJ2-1,NA,CATSRPLSDPGRNEQFF,TGTGCCACCAGCAGACCCCTATCGGACCCCGGGAGGAATGAGCAGTTCTTC
NA,TRBV2,TRBJ1-1,NA,CASSAQVNTEAFF,TGTGCCAGCAGCGCCCAGGTGAACACTGAAGCTTTCTTT
NA,TRBV30,TRBJ1-5,NA,CAWSHRAGQPQHF,TGTGCCTGGAGCCATCGAGCCGGGCAGCCCCAGCATTTT
NA,TRBV30,TRBJ1-6,NA,CAWMVIGQGGLGSPLHF,TGTGCCTGGATGGTTATCGGGCAGGGAGGTTTAGGATCACCCCTCCACTTT
TRBD1,TRBV2,TRBJ2-7,NA,CASSFLGGQVPYEQYF,TGTGCCAGCAGCTTTTTAGGAGGACAGGTCCCCTACGAGCAGTACTTC
NA,TRBV29-1,TRBJ1-2,NA,CSVETAANYGYTF,TGCAGCGTTGAGACAGCAGCTAACTATGGCTACACCTTC
TRBD2,TRBV5-6,TRBJ2-7,NA,CASSLAGGPREQYF,TGTGCCAGCAGCTTGGCGGGGGGGCCGAGGGAGCAGTACTTC
NA,TRBV27,TRBJ1-6,NA,CASSFREVGPSPLHF,TGTGCCAGCAGTTTTCGAGAAGTGGGGCCCTCACCCCTCCACTTT
NA,TRBV13,TRBJ1-2,NA,CASSTGTYGYTF,TGTGCCAGCAGCACGGGAACCTATGGCTACACCTTC
TRBD2,TRBV14,TRBJ2-1,NA,CASSQYLAGGLSYNEQFF,TGTGCCAGCAGCCAATACCTTGCGGGGGGGCTTTCCTACAATGAGCAGTTCTTC
NA,TRBV30,TRBJ2-7,NA,CAWGRRRTYEQYF,TGTGCCTGGGGGAGACGGAGGACCTACGAGCAGTACTTC
TRBD2,TRBV5-1,TRBJ2-1,NA,CASSLWGGTYNEQFF,TGCGCCAGCAGCTTGTGGGGGGGGACCTACAATGAGCAGTTCTTC
NA,TRBV7-2,TRBJ1-2,NA,CASSLYSRGTNYGYTF,TGTGCCAGCAGCTTATATAGCAGGGGTACTAACTATGGCTACACCTTC
TRBD1,TRBV4-3,TRBJ1-1,NA,CASSHLGQGPTEAFF,TGCGCCAGCAGCCACCTCGGACAGGGGCCCACTGAAGCTTTCTTT
TRBD2,TRBV30,TRBJ2-3,once,CAWRLAGASSTDTQYF,TGTGCCTGGAGGTTAGCGGGGGCCTCTAGCACAGATACGCAGTATTTT
NA,TRBV6-1,TRBJ2-7,NA,CASSRQVSYEQYF,TGTGCCAGCAGCAGACAGGTTAGCTACGAGCAGTACTTC
NA,TRBV4-2,TRBJ2-7,NA,CASSQVRLDVSEQYF,TGTGCCAGCAGCCAAGTTAGACTAGACGTCTCCGAGCAGTACTTC
TRBD2,TRBV4-3,TRBJ2-7,once,CASSQVSGRSGSYEQYF,TGCGCCAGCAGCCAAGTGAGCGGGAGGTCCGGTTCCTACGAGCAGTACTTC
NA,TRBV28,TRBJ2-7,few,CASSLWASSYEQYF,TGTGCCAGCAGTTTATGGGCCAGTTCCTACGAGCAGTACTTC
NA,TRBV6-1,TRBJ2-5,NA,CASITGLKETQYF,TGTGCCAGCATTACAGGGCTTAAAGAGACCCAGTACTTC
NA,TRBV29-1,TRBJ2-1,NA,CSGVGRDLFNEQFF,TGCAGCGGAGTAGGGCGGGACCTATTTAATGAGCAGTTCTTC
TRBD1,TRBV18,TRBJ1-3,NA,CASSPPGSLTPRGPGNTIYF,TGTGCCAGCTCACCACCAGGGTCCCTCACCCCCAGGGGGCCTGGAAACACCATATATTTT
TRBD2,TRBV5-1,TRBJ2-1,once,CASLGLAGSYNEQFF,TGCGCCAGCTTGGGACTAGCGGGATCCTACAATGAGCAGTTCTTC
NA,TRBV7-6,TRBJ1-4,NA,CASSTSGVSNEKLFF,TGTGCCAGCAGCACTTCAGGGGTTTCTAATGAAAAACTGTTTTTT
NA,TRBV30,TRBJ2-3,NA,CAWGLSQVGTDTQYF,TGTGCCTGGGGACTATCCCAGGTTGGCACAGATACGCAGTATTTT
NA,TRBV6-1,TRBJ2-5,NA,CASSVGHFQETQYF,TGTGCCAGCAGTGTCGGACATTTTCAAGAGACCCAGTACTTC
NA,TRBV30,TRBJ2-2,NA,CAWSEGSFGTGELFF,TGTGCCTGGAGTGAAGGGAGTTTTGGCACCGGGGAGCTGTTTTTT
TRBD2,TRBV4-3,TRBJ2-4,NA,CASSQDRGGGGGNIQYF,TGCGCCAGCAGCCAAGATCGGGGTGGGGGGGGTGGTAACATTCAGTACTTC